This T cell receptor (beta chain) is from a study of T cell changes during pregnancy in multiple sclerosis. CDR3 length: 13 residues. In germline, CDR1 is SGHRS, CDR2 YFSETQ. Trimming took off 7 bases at V and 4 bases at J, with 13 bases between the two ends. Here immunoSEQ multiplex PCR was the method, and the copy in TCRdb shows in-frame clones only, minus some. The table lists tens of thousands of clones, around 90% of them singletons, with about 5.1% in the top ten. The chain employs TRBV5-1 and TRBJ2-3, with a possible D match to TRBD2 (6 bases). This receptor was taken from a female donor in good health, enrolled as a control in a pregnancy study. Sequenced here: peripheral blood, sampled after pregnancy. CDR3 DNA sequence: TGCGCCAGCTGGGGAGGCCCCCCAGATACGCAGTATTTT. As protein: CASWGGPPDTQYF.